This T cell receptor (beta chain) originates from a study of cytomegalovirus exposure and HLA in healthy donors. The study ran its PCR with 60 Vbeta and 13 Jbeta primers. Sequenced by immunoSEQ multiplex PCR; TCRdb stores in-frame clones only, minus some. This table holds roughly 130,000 clones, 81% found once. Healthy bone marrow donors supplied every sample. The CDR3 spans 13 residues. V gave up 3 bases and J gave up 1 base, with 7 bases separating them. Germline-derived CDR1 and CDR2 are SNHLY and FYNNEI. Study results and caveats: Later work showed greater clonal expansion in HLA-associated TCR beta chains than in equally common others.

As regards this clone: What it recognizes is unknown.

This TCR derives from a middle-aged woman in good health and CMV-seropositive. Sequenced input: PBMCs. V usage is TRBV2 and J usage is TRBJ2-7; D is ambiguous. CDR3 sequence: CASSDSGSYEQYF. DNA of the CDR3: TGTGCCAGCAGTGACTCGGGTTCCTACGAGCAGTACTTC.